The 4 T cell receptor beta chains given below trace back to one sample, sequenced in a study of regulatory T cells in long-lasting Graves disease. Time point defined: persistent/refractory GD, antithyroid drugs over 5 years with positive TRAb. PBMCs provided the RNA from which the TCR library was made. The TCR beta library used iRepertoire HTBI primers with Arm-PCR amplification of CDR3. TCRdb processed the multiplex PCR reads anew with MiXCR; each CDR3 protein has one entry. The sample contains roughly 430,000 distinct CDR3 sequences, 20% to 25% of which appear only once. The sequenced sample was peripheral blood mononuclear cells (PBMCs), obtained when the disease was refractory, from a patient treated with antithyroid drugs. The receptors stem from a female donor with Graves disease.

This clonotype turned up a few times. The rearrangement joins TRBV28 to TRBJ2-7, with a tentative D call TRBD2 (7 bases). Germline loops: CDR1 MDHEN, CDR2 SYDVKM. V lost 8 bases and J lost 3, with 20 bases in between. The CDR3 is made up of 15 amino acids. The CDR3 bases are TGTGCCAGCGGGAGGGAGGGGGGTGGGATCTACGAGCAGTACTTC. It translates to CASGREGGGIYEQYF.

This clonotype was seen ten or more times. The genes are TRBV7-2 and TRBJ1-6; possibly TRBD1 for D (5 bases). Trimming removed 4 bases at V and 8 bases at J, with 36 bases between. The CDR3 contains 22 residues. Germline values: CDR1 SGHTA, CDR2 FQGNSA. CDR3 nucleotide sequence: TGTGCCAGCAGCTCCAAACAAACACCACCTATGGCAGCCCGAGGGGTCGATTCACCCCTCCACTTT. Translating gives CASSSKQTPPMAARGVDSPLHF.

This clonotype showed up many times. J is TRBJ1-1 and V is TRBV12-3 or TRBV12-4; D uncertain. The CDR3 has 14 amino acids. V was shortened by 5 bases and J by 1 base, with 11 bases between the two germline ends. In DNA, the CDR3 is TGTGCCAGCAGTGAGGGTCGATGGAACACTGAAGCTTTCTTT. Protein sequence: CASSEGRWNTEAFF.

In this sample, this clonotype turned up many times. V gene TRBV28 combines with J gene TRBJ2-7; D might be TRBD1 (8 bases). The CDR3 has 15 amino acids. Trimming left V 7 bases short and J 1 base short, with 17 bases between. Looked up from germline, CDR1 is MDHEN and CDR2 is SYDVKM. The CDR3 region is CASTINRGGSYEQYF. In nucleotides, the CDR3 is TGTGCCAGCACCATCAACAGGGGGGGGTCCTACGAGCAGTACTTC.